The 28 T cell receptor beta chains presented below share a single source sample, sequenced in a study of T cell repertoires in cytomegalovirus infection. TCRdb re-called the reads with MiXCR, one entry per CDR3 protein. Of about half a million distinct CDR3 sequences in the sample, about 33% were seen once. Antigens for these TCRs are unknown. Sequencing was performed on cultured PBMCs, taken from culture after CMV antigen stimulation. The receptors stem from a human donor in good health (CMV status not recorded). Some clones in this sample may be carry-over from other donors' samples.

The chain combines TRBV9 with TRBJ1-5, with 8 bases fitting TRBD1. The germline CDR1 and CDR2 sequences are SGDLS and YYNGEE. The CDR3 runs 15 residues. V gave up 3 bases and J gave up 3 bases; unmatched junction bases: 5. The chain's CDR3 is CASSETGDPNQPQHF. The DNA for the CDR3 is TGTGCCAGCAGCGAGACAGGGGACCCCAATCAGCCCCAGCATTTT.

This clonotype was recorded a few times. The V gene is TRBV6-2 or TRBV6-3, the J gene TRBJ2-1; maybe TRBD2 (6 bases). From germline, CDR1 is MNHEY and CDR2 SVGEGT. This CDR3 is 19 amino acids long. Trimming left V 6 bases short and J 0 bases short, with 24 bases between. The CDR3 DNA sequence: TGTGCCAGCAGCCCTGCCCCCGGGGGAGTACCGAGCTCCTACAATGAGCAGTTCTTC. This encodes CASSPAPGGVPSSYNEQFF.

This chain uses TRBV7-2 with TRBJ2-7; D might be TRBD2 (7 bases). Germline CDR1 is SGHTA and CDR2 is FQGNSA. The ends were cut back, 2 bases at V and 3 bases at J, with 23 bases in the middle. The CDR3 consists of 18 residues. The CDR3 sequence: CASSLWGGGSSPVYEQYF. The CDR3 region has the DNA TGTGCCAGCAGCTTATGGGGGGGGGGCAGTTCCCCCGTCTACGAGCAGTACTTC.

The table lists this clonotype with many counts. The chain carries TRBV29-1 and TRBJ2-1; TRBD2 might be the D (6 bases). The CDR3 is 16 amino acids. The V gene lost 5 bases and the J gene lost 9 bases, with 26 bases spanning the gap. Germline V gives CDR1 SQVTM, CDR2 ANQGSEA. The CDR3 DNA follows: TGCAGCGTTAACGGGATAAGGGGACTCCAACGGAGTGAGCAGTTCTTC. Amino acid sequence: CSVNGIRGLQRSEQFF.

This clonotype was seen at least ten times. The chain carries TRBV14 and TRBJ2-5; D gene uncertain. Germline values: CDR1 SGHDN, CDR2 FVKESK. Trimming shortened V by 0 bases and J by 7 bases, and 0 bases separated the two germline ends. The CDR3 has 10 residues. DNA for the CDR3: TGTGCCAGCAGCCAAGAGACCCAGTACTTC. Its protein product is CASSQETQYF.

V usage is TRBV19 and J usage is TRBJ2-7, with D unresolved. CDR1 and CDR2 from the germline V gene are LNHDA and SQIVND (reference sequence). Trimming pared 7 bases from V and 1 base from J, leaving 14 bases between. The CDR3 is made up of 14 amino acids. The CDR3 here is CASTDGAASYEQYF. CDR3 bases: TGTGCCAGTACGGACGGAGCCGCGTCCTACGAGCAGTACTTC.

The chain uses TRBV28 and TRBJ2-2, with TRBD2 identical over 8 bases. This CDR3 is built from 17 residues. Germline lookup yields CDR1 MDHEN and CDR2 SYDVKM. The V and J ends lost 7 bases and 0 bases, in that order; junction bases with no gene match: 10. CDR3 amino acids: CASNIQGLGTNTGELFF. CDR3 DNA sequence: TGTGCCAGCAACATTCAGGGACTAGGAACGAACACCGGGGAGCTGTTTTTT.

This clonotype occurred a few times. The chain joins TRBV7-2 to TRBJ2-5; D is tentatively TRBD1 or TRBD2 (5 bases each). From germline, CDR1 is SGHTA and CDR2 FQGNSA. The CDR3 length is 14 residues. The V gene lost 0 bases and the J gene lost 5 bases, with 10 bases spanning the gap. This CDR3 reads CASSLALGTETQYF. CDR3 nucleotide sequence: TGTGCCAGCAGCTTAGCGCTAGGGACGGAGACCCAGTACTTC.

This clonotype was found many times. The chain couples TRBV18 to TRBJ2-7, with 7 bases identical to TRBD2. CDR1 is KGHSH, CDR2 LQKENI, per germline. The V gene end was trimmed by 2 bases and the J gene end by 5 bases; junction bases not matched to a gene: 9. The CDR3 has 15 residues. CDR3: CASSPGDYRVHEQYF. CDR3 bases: TGTGCCAGCTCACCAGGGGACTATCGCGTCCACGAGCAGTACTTC.

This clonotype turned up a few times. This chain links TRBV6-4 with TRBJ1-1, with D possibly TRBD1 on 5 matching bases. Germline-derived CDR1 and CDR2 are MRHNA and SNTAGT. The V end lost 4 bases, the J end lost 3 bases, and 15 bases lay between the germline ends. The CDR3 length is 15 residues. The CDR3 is CASSVLAGGDTEAFF. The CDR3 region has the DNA TGTGCCAGCAGTGTCCTTGCGGGGGGTGACACTGAAGCTTTCTTT.

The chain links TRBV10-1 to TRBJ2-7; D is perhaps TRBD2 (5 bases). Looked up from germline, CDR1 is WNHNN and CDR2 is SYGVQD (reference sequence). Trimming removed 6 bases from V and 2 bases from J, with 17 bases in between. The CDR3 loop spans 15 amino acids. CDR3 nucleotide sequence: TGCGCCAGCAGGGGCCTCGAACTAGTACCCTACGAGCAGTACGTC. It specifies CASRGLELVPYEQYV.

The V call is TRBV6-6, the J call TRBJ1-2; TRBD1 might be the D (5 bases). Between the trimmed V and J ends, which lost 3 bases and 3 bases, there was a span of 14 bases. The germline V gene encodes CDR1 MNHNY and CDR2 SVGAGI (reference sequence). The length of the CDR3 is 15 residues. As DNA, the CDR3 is TGTGCCAGCAGTTATACCCCCGGGACGGACTATGGCTACACCTTC. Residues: CASSYTPGTDYGYTF.

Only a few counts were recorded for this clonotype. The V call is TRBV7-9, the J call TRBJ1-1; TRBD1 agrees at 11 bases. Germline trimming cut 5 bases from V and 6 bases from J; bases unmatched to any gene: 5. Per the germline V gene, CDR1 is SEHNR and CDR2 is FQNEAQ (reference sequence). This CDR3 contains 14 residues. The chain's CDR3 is CASSIPGQGAEAFF. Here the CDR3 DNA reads TGTGCCAGCAGCATTCCGGGACAGGGGGCTGAAGCTTTCTTT. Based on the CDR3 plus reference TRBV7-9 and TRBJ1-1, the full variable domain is DTGVSQNPRHKITKRGQNVTFRCDPISEHNRLYWYRQTLGQGPEFLTYFQNEAQLEKSRLLSDRFSAERPKGSFSTLEIQRTEQGDSAMYLCASSIPGQGAEAFFGQGTRLTVV.

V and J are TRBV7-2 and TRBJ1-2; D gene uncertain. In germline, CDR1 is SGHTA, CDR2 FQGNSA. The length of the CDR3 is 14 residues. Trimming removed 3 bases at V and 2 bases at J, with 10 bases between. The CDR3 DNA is TGTGCCAGCAGCTTCAAAGGGTACAACTATGGCTACACCTTC. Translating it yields CASSFKGYNYGYTF.

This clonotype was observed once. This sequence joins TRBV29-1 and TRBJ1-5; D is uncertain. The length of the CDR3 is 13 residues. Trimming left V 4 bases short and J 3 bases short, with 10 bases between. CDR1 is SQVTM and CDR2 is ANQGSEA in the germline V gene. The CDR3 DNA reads TGCAGCGTTGTATTTCAGCCCAATCAGCCCCAGCATTTT. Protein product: CSVVFQPNQPQHF. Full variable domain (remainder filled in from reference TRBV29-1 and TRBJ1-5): SAVISQKPSRDICQRGTSLTIQCQVDSQVTMMFWYRQQPGQSLTLIATANQGSEATYESGFVIDKFPISRPNLTFSTLTVSNMSPEDSSIYLCSVVFQPNQPQHFGDGTRLSIL.

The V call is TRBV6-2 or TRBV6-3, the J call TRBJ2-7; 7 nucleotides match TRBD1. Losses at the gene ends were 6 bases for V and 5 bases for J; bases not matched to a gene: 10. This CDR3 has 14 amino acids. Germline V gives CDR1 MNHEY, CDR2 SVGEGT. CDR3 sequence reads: CASSLIDRVHEQYV. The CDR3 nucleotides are TGTGCCAGCAGCCTTATCGACAGGGTCCACGAGCAGTACGTC.

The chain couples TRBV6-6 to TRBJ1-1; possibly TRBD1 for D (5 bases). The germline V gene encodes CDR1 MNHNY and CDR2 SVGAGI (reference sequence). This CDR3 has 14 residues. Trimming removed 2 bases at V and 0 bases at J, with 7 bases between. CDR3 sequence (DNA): TGTGCCAGCAGTTACGGGGGTATGAACACTGAAGCTTTCTTT. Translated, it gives CASSYGGMNTEAFF.

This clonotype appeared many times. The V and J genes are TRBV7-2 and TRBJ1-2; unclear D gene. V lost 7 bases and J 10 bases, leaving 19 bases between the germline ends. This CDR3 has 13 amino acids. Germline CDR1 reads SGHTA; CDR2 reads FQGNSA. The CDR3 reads CASTTRIALDYTF. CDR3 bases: TGTGCCAGCACCACCAGGATTGCGCTTGACTACACCTTC.

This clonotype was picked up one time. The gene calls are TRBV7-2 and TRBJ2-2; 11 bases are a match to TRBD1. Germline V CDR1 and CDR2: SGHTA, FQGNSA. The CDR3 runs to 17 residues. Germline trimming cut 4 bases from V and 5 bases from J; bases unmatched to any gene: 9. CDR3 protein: CASSSMRTGGWTGELFF. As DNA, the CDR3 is TGTGCCAGCAGCTCGATGCGGACAGGGGGCTGGACCGGGGAGCTGTTTTTT.

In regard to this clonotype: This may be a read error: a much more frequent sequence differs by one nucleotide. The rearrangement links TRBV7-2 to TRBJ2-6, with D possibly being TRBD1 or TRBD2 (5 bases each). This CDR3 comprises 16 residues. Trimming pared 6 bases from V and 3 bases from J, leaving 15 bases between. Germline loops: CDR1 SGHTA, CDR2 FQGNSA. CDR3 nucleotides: TGTGCCAGCAGTTTCGAGGGGCCCCTTGGGGCCAACGTCCTGACTTTC. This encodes CASSFEGPLGANVLTF. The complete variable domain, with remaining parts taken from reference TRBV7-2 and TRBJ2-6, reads GAGVSQSPSNKVTEKGKDVELRCDPISGHTALYWYRQSLGQGLEFLIYFQGNSAPDKSGLPSDRFSAERTGGSVSTLTIQRTQQEDSAVYLCASSFEGPLGANVLTFGAGSRLTVL.

CDR3 sequence (DNA): TGTGCCACAAGGACAGGGCCCGGGGAGCTGTTTTTT. Protein: CATRTGPGELFF. The chain combines TRBV6-1 with TRBJ2-2; 8 bases fit TRBD1. V shed 10 bases, J shed 6 bases, and the junction held 4 bases outside the gene matches. The CDR3 length is 12 residues. Germline V gene sequence: CDR1 MNHNS, CDR2 SASEGT.

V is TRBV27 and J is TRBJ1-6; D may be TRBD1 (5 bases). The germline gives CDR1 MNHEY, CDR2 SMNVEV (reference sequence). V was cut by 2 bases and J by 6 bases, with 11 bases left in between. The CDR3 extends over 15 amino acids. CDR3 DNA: TGTGCCAGCAGTTTAAGGGGCGCTCGTAATTCACCCCTCCACTTT. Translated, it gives CASSLRGARNSPLHF.

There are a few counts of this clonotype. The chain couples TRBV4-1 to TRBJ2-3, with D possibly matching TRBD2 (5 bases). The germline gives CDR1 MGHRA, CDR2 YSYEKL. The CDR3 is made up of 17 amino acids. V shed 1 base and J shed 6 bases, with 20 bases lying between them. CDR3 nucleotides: TGCGCCAGCAGCCAAGTTGCTAGCAGACTTTTCGGCGATACGCAGTATTTT. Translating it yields CASSQVASRLFGDTQYF.

The DNA of the CDR3 is TGTGCCAGCAGCGCTGGGACCTACTCTGGAAACACCATATATTTT. Protein sequence: CASSAGTYSGNTIYF. V usage is TRBV9 and J usage is TRBJ1-3; TRBD1 is a possible D gene (5 bases). V was shortened by 3 bases and J by 0 bases, with 10 bases between the two germline ends. The CDR3 runs 15 residues. Germline V gene data show CDR1 as SGDLS and CDR2 as YYNGEE. Using reference TRBV9 and TRBJ1-3 for the parts outside the CDR3, the full variable domain is DSGVTQTPKHLITATGQRVTLRCSPRSGDLSVYWYQQSLDQGLQFLIQYYNGEERAKGNILERFSAQQFPDLHSELNLSSLELGDSALYFCASSAGTYSGNTIYFGEGSWLTVV.

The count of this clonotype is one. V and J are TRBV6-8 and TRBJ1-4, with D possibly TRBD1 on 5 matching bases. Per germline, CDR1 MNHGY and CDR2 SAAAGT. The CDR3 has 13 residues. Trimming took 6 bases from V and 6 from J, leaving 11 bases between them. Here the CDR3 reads CASSRARYEKLFF. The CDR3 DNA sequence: TGTGCCAGCAGCAGGGCCCGATATGAAAAACTGTTTTTT.

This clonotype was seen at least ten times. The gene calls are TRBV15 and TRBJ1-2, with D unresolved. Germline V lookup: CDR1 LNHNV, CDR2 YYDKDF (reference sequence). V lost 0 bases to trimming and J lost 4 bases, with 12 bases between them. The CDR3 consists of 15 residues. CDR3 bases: TGTGCCACCAGCAGAGAGGTGGGAGGGTCCTATGGCTACACCTTC. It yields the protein CATSREVGGSYGYTF.

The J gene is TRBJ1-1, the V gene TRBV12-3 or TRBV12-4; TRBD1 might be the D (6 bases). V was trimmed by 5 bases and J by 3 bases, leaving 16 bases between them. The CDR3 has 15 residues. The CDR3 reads CASSPRGARDTEAFF. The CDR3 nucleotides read TGTGCCAGCAGTCCGAGGGGGGCGCGGGACACTGAAGCTTTCTTT.

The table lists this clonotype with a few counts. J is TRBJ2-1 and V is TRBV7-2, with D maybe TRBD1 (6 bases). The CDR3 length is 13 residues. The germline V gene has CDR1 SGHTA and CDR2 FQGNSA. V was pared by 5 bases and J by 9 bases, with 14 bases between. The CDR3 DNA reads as TGTGCCAGCAGCCCGCGAGGGGGTGGTGAGCAGTTCTTC. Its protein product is CASSPRGGGEQFF.